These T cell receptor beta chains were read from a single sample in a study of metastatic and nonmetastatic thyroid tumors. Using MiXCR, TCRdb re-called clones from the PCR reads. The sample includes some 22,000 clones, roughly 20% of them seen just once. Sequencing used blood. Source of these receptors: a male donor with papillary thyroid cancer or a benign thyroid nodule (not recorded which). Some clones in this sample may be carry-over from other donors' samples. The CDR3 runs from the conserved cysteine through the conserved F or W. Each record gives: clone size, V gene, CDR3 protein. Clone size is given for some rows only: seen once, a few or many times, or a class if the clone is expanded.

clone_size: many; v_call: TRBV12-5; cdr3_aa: CASGFQGLPGLAGERSYNEQFF
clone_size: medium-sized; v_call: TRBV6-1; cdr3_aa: CASSTTSSSYEQYF
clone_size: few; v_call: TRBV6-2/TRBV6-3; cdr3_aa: CASSYVPDSPYGYTF
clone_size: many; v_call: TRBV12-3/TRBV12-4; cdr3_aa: CASSSRAGGLNNEQFF
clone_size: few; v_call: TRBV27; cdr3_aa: CASSLSDRGAGAIVLTF
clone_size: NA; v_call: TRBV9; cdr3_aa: CASSLDGHERYF
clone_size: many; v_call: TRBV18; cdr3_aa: CASSPAGPSTDTQYF
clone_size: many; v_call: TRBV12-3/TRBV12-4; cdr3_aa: CASSPGVPSGRWTDTQYF
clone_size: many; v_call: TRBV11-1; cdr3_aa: CASSLISSTDTQYF
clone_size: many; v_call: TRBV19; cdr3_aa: CASSIVGTSGKEQYF
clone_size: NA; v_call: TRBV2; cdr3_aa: CASNKGTGNSPLHF
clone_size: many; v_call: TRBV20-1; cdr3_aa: CSARDQGTGSYGYTF
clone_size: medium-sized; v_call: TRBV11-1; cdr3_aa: CASSRDRAYEQYF
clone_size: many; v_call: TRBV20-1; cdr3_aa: CSASKIRGSEQFF
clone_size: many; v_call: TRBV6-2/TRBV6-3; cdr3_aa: CASTQGRPIRFNEQFF
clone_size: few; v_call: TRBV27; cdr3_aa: CASIPLGRETEQYF
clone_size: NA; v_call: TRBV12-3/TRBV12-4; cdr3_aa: CASSFLAGDTDTQYF
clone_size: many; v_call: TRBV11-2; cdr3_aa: CASSPTEGGTEAFF
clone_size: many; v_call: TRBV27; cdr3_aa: CASSSGTSGNNEQFF
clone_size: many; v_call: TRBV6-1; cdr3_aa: CASSTNRNEQFF
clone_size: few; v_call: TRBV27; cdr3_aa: CASTPYGVAGELFF
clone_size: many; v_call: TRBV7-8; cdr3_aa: CASSLEWGGNTIYF
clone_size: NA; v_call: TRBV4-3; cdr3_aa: CASSQDYQRQYF
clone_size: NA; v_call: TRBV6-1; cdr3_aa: CASSRLAGGPYTWELFF
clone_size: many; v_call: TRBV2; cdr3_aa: CASSQSGGDETQYF
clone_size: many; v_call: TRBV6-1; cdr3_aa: CASIGVGLDSNQPQHF
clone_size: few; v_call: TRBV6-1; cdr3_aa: CASISKWSTGLAEAFF
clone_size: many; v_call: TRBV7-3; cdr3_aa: CASSLRKERSYYEQYF
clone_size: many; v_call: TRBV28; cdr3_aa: CATTLGGSSNQPQHF
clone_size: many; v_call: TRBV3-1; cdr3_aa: CASSQDGGSGNTIYF
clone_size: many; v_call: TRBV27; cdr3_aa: CASSFDSKAEAFF
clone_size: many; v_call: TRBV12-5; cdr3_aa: CASGLVSGYEQYF
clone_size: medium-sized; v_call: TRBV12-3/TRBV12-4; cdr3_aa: CASSLMRRGDEAFF